The present TCR beta chain was sequenced within a study of siplizumab effects on memory and regulatory T cells. The study, taken as a whole, reports: Roughly 75-95% of proliferating CD4+ or CD8+ clones defied assignment to a naive or memory phenotype.

Concerning this clone: What it binds is not known.

From germline, CDR1 is SGHTA and CDR2 FQGNSA. The CDR3 loop spans 12 amino acids. Trimming took 3 bases from V and 7 from J, leaving 7 bases between them. Data came from immunoSEQ multiplex PCR; TCRdb stores just in-frame clones and leaves some out. The table has tens of thousands of clones, around 97% seen once. Sequenced material: naive CD8+ T cells sorted from blood. The chain has TRBV7-2 and TRBJ2-1; D is possibly TRBD2 (5 bases). This receptor was taken from a human donor in good health. CDR3: CASSFEGNEQFF. The CDR3 DNA is TGTGCCAGCAGCTTCGAGGGAAATGAGCAGTTCTTC.